The subject of this entry is one T cell receptor (beta chain). Germline assignment: CDR1 MGHRA and CDR2 YSYEKL. This CDR3 is built from 16 residues. The junction had 4 bases not matched to a gene; V was cut back by 5 bases and J by 0 bases. Authors' data handling: Estimates of nucleated cell counts were drawn from the amplification of reference gene primers. Sequencing used immunoSEQ multiplex PCR; TCRdb keeps in-frame clones, though not all of them. V, J and clone size reflect that table, while D and trimming were determined from the DNA. The sample yields 75,000 to 100,000 clones, 87% seen once. The entry originates in a study of blood T cell repertoires in COVID-19. Background on the study: COVID-19 samples from acute and convalescent phases originated in the United States, Italy and Spain. T cells, B-cell-depleted T cells, or PBMCs supplied cDNA or gDNA.

The sequence derives from a human donor in a cohort sampled during active COVID-19. The V and J genes are TRBV4-1 and TRBJ2-3; TRBD1 agrees at 11 bases. The sequenced sample consisted of peripheral blood. CDR3 in DNA: TGCGCCAGCAGCGATAGGGACAGGGGGAGCACAGATACGCAGTATTTT. Its translation is CASSDRDRGSTDTQYF.